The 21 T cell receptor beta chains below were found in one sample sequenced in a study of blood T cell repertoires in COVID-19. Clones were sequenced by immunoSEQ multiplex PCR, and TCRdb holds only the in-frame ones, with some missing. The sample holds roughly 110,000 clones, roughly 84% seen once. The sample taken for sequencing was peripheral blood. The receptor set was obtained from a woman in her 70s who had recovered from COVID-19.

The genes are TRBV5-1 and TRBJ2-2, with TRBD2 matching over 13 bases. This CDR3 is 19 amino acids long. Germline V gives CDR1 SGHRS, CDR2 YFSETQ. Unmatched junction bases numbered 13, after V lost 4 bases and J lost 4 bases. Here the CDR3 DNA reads TGCGCCAGCAGCCCGGACAGCCGTGGACTAGCGGGAGTCACCGGGGAGCTGTTTTTT. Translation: CASSPDSRGLAGVTGELFF.

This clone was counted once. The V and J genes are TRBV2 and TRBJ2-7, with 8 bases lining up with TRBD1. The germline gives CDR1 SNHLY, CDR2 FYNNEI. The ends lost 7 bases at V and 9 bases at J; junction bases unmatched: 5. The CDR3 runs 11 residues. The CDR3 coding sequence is TGTGCCAGCACGACAGGGGTGGGGCAGTACTTC. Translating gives CASTTGVGQYF.

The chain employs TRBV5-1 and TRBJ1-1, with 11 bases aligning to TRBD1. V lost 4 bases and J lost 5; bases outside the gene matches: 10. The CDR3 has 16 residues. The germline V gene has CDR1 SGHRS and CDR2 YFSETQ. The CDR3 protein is CASSVGTGGYTTEAFF. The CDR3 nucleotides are TGCGCCAGCAGCGTCGGGACAGGGGGGTATACTACTGAAGCTTTCTTT.

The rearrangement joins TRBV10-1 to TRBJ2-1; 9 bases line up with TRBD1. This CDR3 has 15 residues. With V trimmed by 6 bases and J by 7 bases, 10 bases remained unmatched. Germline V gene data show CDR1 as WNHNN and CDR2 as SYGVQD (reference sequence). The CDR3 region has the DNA TGCGCCAGCAGAAAAAACAGGGGGCAGTGGAATGAGCAGTTCTTC. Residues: CASRKNRGQWNEQFF.

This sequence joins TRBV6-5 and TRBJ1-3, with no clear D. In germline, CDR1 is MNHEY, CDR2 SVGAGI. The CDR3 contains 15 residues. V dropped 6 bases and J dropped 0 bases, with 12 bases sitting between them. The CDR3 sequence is CASSRGSRSGNTIYF. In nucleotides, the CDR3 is TGTGCCAGCAGCCGCGGGTCCCGCTCTGGAAACACCATATATTTT.

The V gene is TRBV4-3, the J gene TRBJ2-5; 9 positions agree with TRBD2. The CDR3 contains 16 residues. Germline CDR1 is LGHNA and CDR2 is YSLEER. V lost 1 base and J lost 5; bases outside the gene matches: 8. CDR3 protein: CASSQGRGLAYETQYF. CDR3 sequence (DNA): TGCGCCAGCAGCCAAGGAAGGGGACTAGCTTATGAGACCCAGTACTTC.

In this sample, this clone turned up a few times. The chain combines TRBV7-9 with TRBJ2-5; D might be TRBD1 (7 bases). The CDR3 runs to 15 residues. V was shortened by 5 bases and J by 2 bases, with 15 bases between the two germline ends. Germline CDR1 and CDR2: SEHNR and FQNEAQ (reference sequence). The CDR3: CASSPRQGLQETQYF. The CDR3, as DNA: TGTGCCAGCAGCCCACGACAGGGACTGCAAGAGACCCAGTACTTC.

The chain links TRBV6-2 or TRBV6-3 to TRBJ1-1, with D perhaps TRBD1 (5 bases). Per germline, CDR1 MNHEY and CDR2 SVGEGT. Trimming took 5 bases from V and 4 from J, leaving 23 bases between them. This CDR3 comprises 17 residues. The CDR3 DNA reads TGTGCCAGCAGTCTTCGACAGACCCTTCTAGTTTCCACTGAAGCTTTCTTT. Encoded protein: CASSLRQTLLVSTEAFF.

In nucleotides, the CDR3 is TGTGCCAGCAGCTCCTCGGGAAACTATGGCTACACCTTC. It yields the protein CASSSSGNYGYTF. The genes are TRBV6-2 or TRBV6-3 and TRBJ1-2; D remains unclear. Per germline, CDR1 MNHEY and CDR2 SVGEGT. CDR3 length equals 13 residues. Trimming took 6 bases from V and 2 from J, leaving 10 bases between them.

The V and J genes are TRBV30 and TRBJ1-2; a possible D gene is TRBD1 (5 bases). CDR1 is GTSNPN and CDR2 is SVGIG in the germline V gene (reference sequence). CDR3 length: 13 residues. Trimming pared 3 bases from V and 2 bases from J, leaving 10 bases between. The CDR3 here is CAWSRGQNYGYTF. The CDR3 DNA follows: TGTGCCTGGAGCCGTGGACAAAACTATGGCTACACCTTC.

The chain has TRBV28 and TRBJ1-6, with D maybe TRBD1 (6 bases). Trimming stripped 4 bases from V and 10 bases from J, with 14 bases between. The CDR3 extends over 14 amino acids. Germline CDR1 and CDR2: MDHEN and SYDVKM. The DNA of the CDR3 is TGTGCCAGCAGTTCCGGGACAAGGTCCTCACCCCTCCACTTT. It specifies CASSSGTRSSPLHF.

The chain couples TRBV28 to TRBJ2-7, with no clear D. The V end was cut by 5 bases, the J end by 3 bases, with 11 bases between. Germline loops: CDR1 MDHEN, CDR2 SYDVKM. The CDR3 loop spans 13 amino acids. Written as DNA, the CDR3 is TGTGCCAGCAGTGGGCTCGACCACTACGAGCAGTACTTC. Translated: CASSGLDHYEQYF.

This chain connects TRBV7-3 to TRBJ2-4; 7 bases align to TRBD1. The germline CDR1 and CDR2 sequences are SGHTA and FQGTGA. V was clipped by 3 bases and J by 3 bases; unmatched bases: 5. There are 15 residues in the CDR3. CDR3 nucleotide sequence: TGTGCCAGCAGCTTTTCAGGGGGAAGCAAAAACATTCAGTACTTC. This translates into CASSFSGGSKNIQYF.

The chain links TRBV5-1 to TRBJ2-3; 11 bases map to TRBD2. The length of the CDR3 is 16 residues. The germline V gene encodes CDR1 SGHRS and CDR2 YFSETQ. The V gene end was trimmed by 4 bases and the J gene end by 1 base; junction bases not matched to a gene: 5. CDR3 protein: CASSLLLAGGTDTQYF. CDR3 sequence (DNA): TGCGCCAGCAGCCTTTTACTAGCGGGAGGCACAGATACGCAGTATTTT. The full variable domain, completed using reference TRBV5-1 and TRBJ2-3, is KAGVTQTPRYLIKTRGQQVTLSCSPISGHRSVSWYQQTPGQGLQFLFEYFSETQRNKGNFPGRFSGRQFSNSRSEMNVSTLELGDSALYLCASSLLLAGGTDTQYFGPGTRLTVL.

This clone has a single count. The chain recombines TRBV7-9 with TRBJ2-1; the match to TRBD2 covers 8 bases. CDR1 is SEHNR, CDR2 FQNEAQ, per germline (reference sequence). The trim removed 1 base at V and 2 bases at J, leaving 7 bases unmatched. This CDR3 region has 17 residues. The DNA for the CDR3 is TGTGCCAGCAGCTTAGATCTAGCGGGCGATACCTACAATGAGCAGTTCTTC. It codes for CASSLDLAGDTYNEQFF.

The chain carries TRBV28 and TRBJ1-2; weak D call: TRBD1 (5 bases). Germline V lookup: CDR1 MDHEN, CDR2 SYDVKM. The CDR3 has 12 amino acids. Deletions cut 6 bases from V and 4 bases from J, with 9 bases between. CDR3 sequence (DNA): TGTGCCAGCAGGCCCGGGGGCTATGGCTACACCTTC. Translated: CASRPGGYGYTF.

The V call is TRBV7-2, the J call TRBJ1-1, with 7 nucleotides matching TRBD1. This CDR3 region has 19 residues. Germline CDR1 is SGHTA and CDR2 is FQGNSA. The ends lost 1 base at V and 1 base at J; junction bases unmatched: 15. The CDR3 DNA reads TGTGCCAGCAGCTTAGTGATGGGTGGTCAGGGGGACACGAACACTGAAGCTTTCTTT. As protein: CASSLVMGGQGDTNTEAFF.

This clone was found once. The CDR3 here is CASSPDRNTGELFF. CDR3 coding DNA: TGTGCCAGCAGCCCCGACAGAAACACCGGGGAGCTGTTTTTT. The chain has TRBV3-1 (or the pseudogene TRBV3-2) and TRBJ2-2; perhaps TRBD1 as D (5 bases). Germline V CDR1 and CDR2: LGHDT, YNNKEL (reference sequence). Trimming cost V 4 bases and J 2 bases, with 8 bases left between them. This CDR3 region has 14 residues.

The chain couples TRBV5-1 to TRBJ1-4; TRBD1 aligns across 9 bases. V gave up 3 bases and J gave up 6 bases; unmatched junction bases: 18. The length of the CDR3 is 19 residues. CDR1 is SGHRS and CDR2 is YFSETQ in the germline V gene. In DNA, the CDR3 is TGCGCCAGCAGCTCCGTACCCCCGGACAGGGGTGTGGAGGATGAAAAACTGTTTTTT. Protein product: CASSSVPPDRGVEDEKLFF.

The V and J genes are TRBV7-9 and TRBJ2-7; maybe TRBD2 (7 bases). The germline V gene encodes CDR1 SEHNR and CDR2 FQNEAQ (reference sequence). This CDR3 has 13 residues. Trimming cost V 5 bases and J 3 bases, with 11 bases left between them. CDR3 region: CASSPGGRYEQYF. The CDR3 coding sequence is TGTGCCAGCAGCCCCGGGGGGCGCTACGAGCAGTACTTC.

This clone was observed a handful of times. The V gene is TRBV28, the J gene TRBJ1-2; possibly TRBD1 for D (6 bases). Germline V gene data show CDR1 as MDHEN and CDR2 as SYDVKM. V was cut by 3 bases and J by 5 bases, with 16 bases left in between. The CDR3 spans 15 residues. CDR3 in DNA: TGTGCCAGCAGTTTGTCGATAGGGGGTTGGTATGGCTACACCTTC. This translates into CASSLSIGGWYGYTF.